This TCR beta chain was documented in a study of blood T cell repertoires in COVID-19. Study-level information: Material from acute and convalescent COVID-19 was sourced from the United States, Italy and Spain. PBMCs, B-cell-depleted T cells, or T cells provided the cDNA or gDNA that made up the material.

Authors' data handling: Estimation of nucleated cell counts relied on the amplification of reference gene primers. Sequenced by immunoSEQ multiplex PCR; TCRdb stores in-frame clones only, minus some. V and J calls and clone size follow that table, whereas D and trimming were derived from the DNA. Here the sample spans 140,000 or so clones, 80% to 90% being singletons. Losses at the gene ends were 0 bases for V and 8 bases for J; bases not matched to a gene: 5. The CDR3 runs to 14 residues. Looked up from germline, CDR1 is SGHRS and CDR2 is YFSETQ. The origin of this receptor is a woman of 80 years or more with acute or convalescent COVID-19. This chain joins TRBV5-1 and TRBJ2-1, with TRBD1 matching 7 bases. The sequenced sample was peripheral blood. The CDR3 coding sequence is TGCGCCAGCAGCTTGGAGCAGGGGGTGTATGAGCAGTTCTTC. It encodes CASSLEQGVYEQFF.